Listed below are T cell receptor beta chains from one sample, sequenced in a study of a mutant IDH1 vaccine in newly diagnosed glioma. These receptors' antigens are unknown. The data were produced by immunoSEQ multiplex PCR, yet TCRdb's version contains in-frame clones alone and is incomplete. This sample carries tens of thousands of clones, approximately 80% of them seen once, and the ten largest clones take over 4.5%. The sequenced sample was PBMCs, obtained from a glioma patient whose treatment included an IDH1 peptide vaccine. The receptors derive from a man in his forties or fifties with glioma. Both conserved end residues are part of each CDR3. Fields, in order: CDR3 protein, CDR3 DNA, J gene, V gene, D gene, clone size, CDR3 length. D genes are given only for firm matches. Size is omitted from some rows. Given values are once, few, many or a class for expanded clones.

CASSEVTTNQPQHF,TGTGCCAGCAGTGAAGTGACCACTAATCAGCCCCAGCATTTT,TRBJ1-5,TRBV2,.,few,14
CASSLAGGSTSGNTIYF,TGCGCCAGCAGCTTGGCAGGTGGCAGCACCTCTGGAAACACCATATATTTT,TRBJ1-3,TRBV5-1,.,.,17
CASKTGGTEAFF,TGTGCCAGCAAAACAGGAGGCACTGAAGCTTTCTTT,TRBJ1-1,TRBV6-6,.,.,12
CASSWAGGAPYEQYF,TGTGCCAGCAGCTGGGCAGGGGGCGCCCCTTACGAGCAGTACTTC,TRBJ2-7,TRBV5-8,TRBD1,.,15
CASSLLSNSEAFF,TGCGCCAGCAGCTTGCTCAGTAATTCTGAAGCTTTCTTT,TRBJ1-1,TRBV5-1,.,few,13
CASSYRRGAIGETQYF,TGTGCCAGCAGTTACCGGCGGGGGGCTATCGGAGAGACCCAGTACTTC,TRBJ2-5,TRBV6-5,TRBD2,.,16
CASSLADTSFYEQYF,TGTGCCAGCAGCTTAGCGGACACCTCCTTCTACGAGCAGTACTTC,TRBJ2-7,TRBV7-6,.,medium-sized,15
CATSRTGTLVYEQYF,TGTGCCACCAGCAGAACTGGCACCTTAGTCTACGAGCAGTACTTC,TRBJ2-7,TRBV15,.,.,15
CASSVTSPKETQYF,TGCGCCAGCAGCGTCACTAGTCCAAAAGAGACCCAGTACTTC,TRBJ2-5,TRBV10-2,.,.,14
CASSPHSSRTVSSTDTQYF,TGTGCCAGCAGCCCCCACTCTTCCCGGACAGTGTCTAGCACAGATACGCAGTATTTT,TRBJ2-3,TRBV7-2,.,.,19
CASRPTTSETNEKLFF,TGTGCCAGCAGACCAACCACTTCGGAGACTAATGAAAAACTGTTTTTT,TRBJ1-4,TRBV27,.,.,16
CASSQDRDSYEQYF,TGCGCCAGCAGCCAGGACAGGGACTCCTACGAGCAGTACTTC,TRBJ2-7,TRBV10-1,TRBD1,medium-sized,14
CASSSPGLGAYEQYF,TGTGCCAGCAGCTCTCCGGGACTAGGGGCCTACGAGCAGTACTTC,TRBJ2-7,TRBV5-4,TRBD2,.,15
CASREETQYF,TGTGCCAGCAGGGAAGAGACCCAGTACTTC,TRBJ2-5,TRBV2,.,.,10
CASSSYDRGRPNEQFF,TGTGCCAGCAGCTCCTACGACAGGGGGCGCCCCAATGAGCAGTTCTTC,TRBJ2-1,TRBV5-4,TRBD1,.,16
CASSTDTVSTEAFF,TGTGCCAGCTCAACCGACACGGTCAGCACTGAAGCTTTCTTT,TRBJ1-1,TRBV18,.,.,14
CASSSTGEGIFGRYEQYF,TGTGCCAGTAGTAGCACAGGGGAGGGGATCTTCGGCCGATACGAGCAGTACTTC,TRBJ2-7,TRBV19,.,.,18
CASTRDWLSYEQYF,TGTGCCAGCACCCGGGACTGGCTCTCCTACGAGCAGTACTTC,TRBJ2-7,TRBV2,.,.,14
CASSALDTASSGNTIYF,TGTGCCAGCAGCGCACTAGACACCGCGAGCTCTGGAAACACCATATATTTT,TRBJ1-3,TRBV9,.,.,17
CASSLSDRVDSEQYF,TGTGCCAGCAGTCTAAGCGACAGGGTCGATTCCGAGCAGTACTTC,TRBJ2-7,TRBV6-5,TRBD1,once,15
CASSPRYGGGEQFF,TGTGCCAGTAGTCCACGCTACGGGGGGGGTGAGCAGTTCTTC,TRBJ2-1,TRBV19,TRBD2,.,14
CASSPRDGTYEQYF,TGCGCCAGCAGCCCCCGGGACGGAACCTACGAGCAGTACTTC,TRBJ2-7,TRBV5-1,.,.,14
CASSSVNTEAFF,TGTGCCAGCAGTTCAGTAAACACTGAAGCTTTCTTT,TRBJ1-1,TRBV5-4,.,.,12
CASSFVGGGGGYTF,TGTGCCAGCAGCTTCGTAGGGGGCGGTGGTGGCTACACCTTC,TRBJ1-2,TRBV5-6,TRBD1,once,14
CSVEGGRSGGAFF,TGCAGCGTTGAGGGGGGACGGTCGGGGGGAGCTTTCTTT,TRBJ1-1,TRBV29-1,.,.,13
CAWCLGGNSPLHF,TGTGCCTGGTGTTTAGGTGGAAATTCACCCCTCCACTTT,TRBJ1-6,TRBV30,.,.,13
CASTRTGGKSNTGELFF,TGTGCCAGTACCAGGACAGGGGGAAAATCGAACACCGGGGAGCTGTTTTTT,TRBJ2-2,TRBV19,TRBD1,few,17
CASSLEQGPNQPQHF,TGCGCCAGCAGCTTGGAACAGGGACCCAATCAGCCCCAGCATTTT,TRBJ1-5,TRBV5-1,.,few,15
CASSFETGRNTEAFF,TGTGCCAGCAGTTTCGAGACAGGCAGAAACACTGAAGCTTTCTTT,TRBJ1-1,TRBV6-5,.,.,15
CASSEGQNTEAFF,TGTGCCAGCTCGGAGGGACAGAACACTGAAGCTTTCTTT,TRBJ1-1,TRBV18,.,.,13
CASSLWGPHEQYF,TGTGCCAGCAGCTTGTGGGGTCCCCACGAGCAGTACTTC,TRBJ2-7,TRBV5-5,.,.,13
CAWSDRLLAGPTDTQYF,TGTGCCTGGAGTGATCGATTACTAGCGGGGCCCACAGATACGCAGTATTTT,TRBJ2-3,TRBV30,TRBD2,.,17
CASSVGAGEKLFF,TGTGCCAGCAGTGTGGGGGCAGGAGAAAAACTGTTTTTT,TRBJ1-4,TRBV2,.,.,13
CSVDGGQEKLFF,TGCAGCGTTGATGGGGGCCAGGAAAAACTGTTTTTT,TRBJ1-4,TRBV29-1,.,.,12
CASSYSQLQETQYF,TGTGCCAGCAGTTACTCCCAGCTTCAAGAGACCCAGTACTTC,TRBJ2-5,TRBV6-5,.,.,14
CASSLVAGENYGYTF,TGTGCCAGCAGCTTAGTGGCAGGAGAAAACTATGGCTACACCTTC,TRBJ1-2,TRBV7-8,.,.,15
CSVEGQQETQYF,TGCAGCGTTGAAGGTCAGCAAGAGACCCAGTACTTC,TRBJ2-5,TRBV29-1,.,.,12
CASSLYLAGAEDTQYF,TGTGCCAGCAGCTTGTATTTAGCGGGGGCGGAAGATACGCAGTATTTT,TRBJ2-3,TRBV5-4,TRBD2,.,16
CASSQLRTGVNTEAFF,TGCGCCAGCAGCCAACTAAGGACAGGGGTGAACACTGAAGCTTTCTTT,TRBJ1-1,TRBV4-1,TRBD1,.,16
CASSQHSIQETQYF,TGCGCCAGCAGCCAGCACTCAATCCAAGAGACCCAGTACTTC,TRBJ2-5,TRBV4-1,.,.,14
CASSGGSNQPQHF,TGTGCCAGCAGTGGTGGGAGCAATCAGCCCCAGCATTTT,TRBJ1-5,TRBV6-1,.,.,13
CASSPKTLTGEWGGYTF,TGTGCCAGCAGCCCAAAAACCTTGACGGGGGAATGGGGTGGCTACACCTTC,TRBJ1-2,TRBV4-2,.,few,17
CASSPWTKSETQYF,TGTGCCAGCAGCCCCTGGACTAAAAGCGAGACCCAGTACTTC,TRBJ2-5,TRBV7-7,.,few,14